The 27 T cell receptor beta chains presented below share a single source sample, sequenced in a study of T cell changes during pregnancy in multiple sclerosis. Sequencing was performed with immunoSEQ multiplex PCR; in TCRdb, only in-frame clones are kept and a portion is missing. The sample includes 58,000 or so clones, 80% to 95% of them seen just once. The specimen comprised CD4+ T cells from peripheral blood mononuclear cells, sampled in the third trimester of pregnancy. Every receptor here comes from a female donor with multiple sclerosis, enrolled in a pregnancy study.

The chain is built from TRBV9 and TRBJ2-7, with 8 bases that match TRBD2. The V segment lost 9 bases and the J segment 7 bases; nucleotides outside the gene matches: 6. The V gene's germline CDR1 is SGDLS and CDR2 YYNGEE. The CDR3 contains 11 residues. The CDR3 is CATGGAKEQYF. The CDR3, as DNA: TGTGCCACCGGGGGGGCAAAAGAGCAGTACTTC.

This rearrangement joins TRBV5-1 to TRBJ1-2; possible D gene TRBD1, 6 bases. CDR1 is SGHRS and CDR2 is YFSETQ in the germline V gene. Between the trimmed V and J ends, which lost 0 bases and 5 bases, there was a span of 8 bases. This CDR3 has 13 amino acids. CDR3 residues: CASSLGQVYGYTF. For the CDR3, the DNA is TGCGCCAGCAGCTTGGGACAGGTGTATGGCTACACCTTC.

The gene calls are TRBV5-4 and TRBJ1-2; 7 nucleotides agree with TRBD1. CDR1 SGHNT and CDR2 YYREEE come from the germline V gene (reference sequence). V dropped 3 bases and J dropped 5; count of bases not matched to a gene: 16. The CDR3 contains 17 residues. The CDR3 here is CASSSAALRQGEYGYTF. The CDR3, as DNA: TGTGCCAGCAGCTCCGCCGCTCTTAGACAGGGCGAGTATGGCTACACCTTC.

V usage is TRBV7-3 and J usage is TRBJ2-1; TRBD2 matches at 9 bases. Germline V gene sequence: CDR1 SGHTA, CDR2 FQGTGA. This CDR3 region has 14 residues. V lost 5 bases to trimming and J lost 7 bases; unmatched junction nucleotides: 6. The CDR3 DNA reads as TGTGCCAGCAGCCCTGGGACTAGCAGGAATGAGCAGTTCTTC. Amino acid sequence: CASSPGTSRNEQFF. The full variable domain, completed using reference TRBV7-3 and TRBJ2-1, is GAGVSQTPSNKVTEKGKYVELRCDPISGHTALYWYRQSLGQGPEFLIYFQGTGAADDSGLPNDRFFAVRPEGSVSTLKIQRTERGDSAVYLCASSPGTSRNEQFFGPGTRLTVL.

For this clone: Germline is not matched at one junction end, which may reflect a read error. As DNA, the CDR3 is TGTGCTAGCAGCTTCTCACTCCGGACTAGCGGGGGGGCCGAGACCCAGTACTTC. It codes for CASSFSLRTSGGAETQYF. The gene calls are TRBV7-7 and TRBJ2-5; TRBD2 agrees at 15 bases. This CDR3 comprises 18 residues. CDR1 and CDR2 from the germline V gene are SSHAT and FNYEAQ (reference sequence).

The gene calls are TRBV5-8 and TRBJ2-1, with 8 positions matching TRBD2. V lost 4 bases and J lost 8; bases outside the gene matches: 20. CDR1 and CDR2 from the germline V gene are SGHTS and YDEGEE. CDR3 length equals 18 residues. CDR3 in amino acids: CASSDPLRRSGERDEQFF. In DNA, the CDR3 is TGTGCCAGCAGCGACCCTCTACGGCGTAGCGGGGAGCGGGATGAGCAGTTCTTC.

The count of this clone is one. The chain is built from TRBV5-1 and TRBJ2-5, with a possible D match to TRBD2 (6 bases). Germline CDR1 and CDR2: SGHRS and YFSETQ. V lost 4 bases, J lost 2 bases, and 12 bases lay in between. CDR3 size: 14 residues. CDR3 DNA: TGCGCCAGCAGCCGGACTACCAATCAAGAGACCCAGTACTTC. Translation gives CASSRTTNQETQYF.

The chain recombines TRBV27 with TRBJ2-2; 7 nucleotides align to TRBD1. The CDR3 consists of 15 residues. Germline V gene data show CDR1 as MNHEY and CDR2 as SMNVEV (reference sequence). Trimming removed 4 bases from V and 5 bases from J; junction bases left unmatched: 7. The CDR3 DNA follows: TGTGCCAGCAGTTACCGAAACAGGGGAACCGGGGAGCTGTTTTTT. As protein: CASSYRNRGTGELFF.

The chain couples TRBV7-9 to TRBJ2-5; D call uncertain. Trimming removed 1 base at V and 5 bases at J, with 11 bases between. CDR3 length equals 14 residues. CDR1 and CDR2 (germline): SEHNR, FQNEAQ (reference sequence). CDR3 in DNA: TGTGCCAGCAGCTTAGGGTCCAGGTCGGAGACCCAGTACTTC. It encodes CASSLGSRSETQYF.

The chain couples TRBV4-2 to TRBJ2-3, with D perhaps TRBD2 (5 bases). CDR3 length: 15 residues. The germline V gene has CDR1 LGHNA and CDR2 YNFKEQ. Between the trimmed V and J ends, which lost 2 bases and 4 bases, there was a span of 13 bases. This CDR3 reads CASSQPGAGADTQYF. DNA of the CDR3: TGTGCCAGCAGCCAACCGGGCGCGGGCGCAGATACGCAGTATTTT.

The chain combines TRBV2 with TRBJ2-2; tentative D call: TRBD2 (5 bases). Trimming stripped 3 bases from V and 7 bases from J, with 9 bases between. Germline loops: CDR1 SNHLY, CDR2 FYNNEI. The CDR3 totals 13 residues. The CDR3 region is CASSEGRGGELFF. CDR3 sequence (DNA): TGTGCCAGCAGTGAGGGCCGGGGCGGGGAGCTGTTTTTT.

The V gene is TRBV30, the J gene TRBJ1-2; D gene unclear. The CDR3 has 12 amino acids. Germline CDR1 is GTSNPN and CDR2 is SVGIG (reference sequence). V was cut by 5 bases and J by 4 bases, with 11 bases left in between. The CDR3 DNA reads as TGTGCCTGGGGGGAGAGACTCTATGGCTACACCTTC. It is translated as CAWGERLYGYTF.

The chain is built from TRBV27 and TRBJ2-3; maybe TRBD2 (7 bases). There are 15 residues in the CDR3. V was pared by 0 bases and J by 3 bases, with 10 bases between. Germline loops: CDR1 MNHEY, CDR2 SMNVEV (reference sequence). The CDR3 DNA is TGTGCCAGCAGTTTATCGCGGGGGCTGACAGATACGCAGTATTTT. Residues: CASSLSRGLTDTQYF.

The chain links TRBV7-9 to TRBJ1-6; the D is unclear. Germline V gives CDR1 SEHNR, CDR2 FQNEAQ (reference sequence). This CDR3 comprises 18 residues. The V gene lost 3 bases and the J gene lost 5 bases, with 20 bases spanning the gap. As DNA, the CDR3 is TGTGCCAGCAGCTTGACTAGTTCCCGAACGAGTAATAATTCACCCCTCCACTTT. Translation gives CASSLTSSRTSNNSPLHF.

The V call is TRBV6-6, the J call TRBJ1-5; possibly TRBD1 for D (5 bases). The V end was cut by 4 bases, the J end by 1 base, with 14 bases between. Germline CDR1 MNHNY, CDR2 SVGAGI (reference sequence). CDR3 length: 16 residues. The CDR3 DNA sequence: TGTGCCAGCAGTTTGAACCAGGGCGAGAGCAATCAGCCCCAGCATTTT. The encoded protein is CASSLNQGESNQPQHF.

The rearrangement joins TRBV7-3 to TRBJ2-1; D remains unclear. Germline CDR1 is SGHTA and CDR2 is FQGTGA. Trimming cost V 6 bases and J 0 bases, with 18 bases left between them. The length of the CDR3 is 17 residues. CDR3 DNA sequence: TGTGCCAGCAGGATACGTCAGTTGTGGAGCTCCTACAATGAGCAGTTCTTC. Protein: CASRIRQLWSSYNEQFF.

The rearrangement uses TRBV7-2 and TRBJ1-2, with D possibly TRBD1 on 5 matching bases. Trimming pared 5 bases from V and 2 bases from J, leaving 21 bases between. Per the germline V gene, CDR1 is SGHTA and CDR2 is FQGNSA. The length of the CDR3 is 17 residues. The CDR3: CASSPEVVQGTNYGYTF. The DNA of the CDR3 is TGTGCCAGCAGCCCCGAGGTGGTCCAGGGTACGAACTATGGCTACACCTTC.

The chain joins TRBV18 to TRBJ2-7; a possible D gene is TRBD1 (6 bases). Trimming took off 6 bases at V and 5 bases at J, with 23 bases between the two ends. Germline V gives CDR1 KGHSH, CDR2 LQKENI. The CDR3 has 16 amino acids. CDR3 DNA sequence: TGTGCCAGCTCGCCTGAGGACAGCGCTCTTTCCCACGAGCAGTACTTC. Translating it yields CASSPEDSALSHEQYF.

The rearrangement links TRBV7-6 to TRBJ1-1; TRBD1 aligns across 7 bases. V shed 2 bases and J 4 bases; nucleotides not matched to a gene: 1. The CDR3 has 13 amino acids. Germline assignment: CDR1 SGHVS and CDR2 FNYEAQ. For the CDR3, the DNA is TGTGCCAGCAGCTTACAGGGGGGCACTGAAGCTTTCTTT. Amino acid sequence: CASSLQGGTEAFF.

The gene calls are TRBV9 and TRBJ1-5; a possible D gene is TRBD1 (5 bases). From germline, CDR1 is SGDLS and CDR2 YYNGEE. Trimming removed 3 bases at V and 7 bases at J, with 11 bases between. The CDR3 is made up of 13 amino acids. In DNA form, the CDR3 reads TGTGCCAGCAGCGGAGACAGTGACCAGCCCCAGCATTTT. It translates to CASSGDSDQPQHF.

The rearrangement joins TRBV2 to TRBJ2-1, with 12 positions matching TRBD2. CDR1 is SNHLY and CDR2 is FYNNEI in the germline V gene. This CDR3 contains 14 residues. The J segment lost 8 bases and the V segment lost 6 bases, leaving 5 bases of the junction unmatched. The CDR3 sequence is CASRLAGGTYEQFF. In nucleotides, the CDR3 is TGTGCCAGCAGACTAGCGGGGGGTACCTATGAGCAGTTCTTC.

The J gene is TRBJ2-7, the V gene TRBV6-6, with TRBD2 identical over 12 bases. Trimming at V came to 5 bases and at J to 0 bases, leaving 5 bases not matched to a gene. Per germline, CDR1 MNHNY and CDR2 SVGAGI (reference sequence). This CDR3 contains 16 residues. The CDR3 reads CASSIRTSGVSYEQYF. CDR3 in DNA: TGTGCCAGCAGTATAAGGACTAGCGGGGTCTCCTACGAGCAGTACTTC.

The chain links TRBV5-1 to TRBJ1-1, with a possible D match to TRBD1 (6 bases). V dropped 0 bases and J dropped 5 bases, with 11 bases sitting between them. Germline CDR1 is SGHRS and CDR2 is YFSETQ. The CDR3 runs 14 residues. CDR3 bases: TGCGCCAGCAGCTTGGGACAGGTCCGAACTGAAGCTTTCTTT. As protein: CASSLGQVRTEAFF.

V gene TRBV15 combines with J gene TRBJ1-4; D not resolved. Germline V lookup: CDR1 LNHNV, CDR2 YYDKDF (reference sequence). V was trimmed by 3 bases and J by 1 base, leaving 15 bases between them. CDR3 length: 17 amino acids. CDR3 region: CATSRNSITGTNEKLFF. The DNA of the CDR3 is TGTGCCACCAGCAGGAACTCAATCACGGGAACTAATGAAAAACTGTTTTTT.

V is TRBV10-1 and J is TRBJ2-1; D might be TRBD2 (5 bases). Germline assignment: CDR1 WNHNN and CDR2 SYGVQD (reference sequence). The CDR3 length is 16 residues. Trimming removed 0 bases at V and 0 bases at J, with 9 bases between. The DNA of the CDR3 is TGCGCCAGCAGTGAGTCGGGAGCGAACTCCTACAATGAGCAGTTCTTC. This codes for CASSESGANSYNEQFF.

This clone was counted only a few times. V gene TRBV2 combines with J gene TRBJ1-1, with no clear D. CDR1 is SNHLY, CDR2 FYNNEI, per germline. V was pared by 7 bases and J by 5 bases, with 8 bases between. This CDR3 has 11 residues. The CDR3 region is CASNRGTEAFF. The CDR3 DNA is TGTGCCAGCAACCGAGGAACTGAAGCTTTCTTT.

The gene calls are TRBV4-1 and TRBJ1-4; maybe TRBD1 (6 bases). The CDR3 is 16 residues long. Trimming stripped 4 bases from V and 7 bases from J, with 19 bases between. Looked up from germline, CDR1 is MGHRA and CDR2 is YSYEKL. The CDR3 DNA sequence: TGCGCCAGCAGCCCAAGTCGGGGACAAAGGGTTGAAAAACTGTTTTTT. Amino acid sequence: CASSPSRGQRVEKLFF.